The T cell receptor (beta chain) under discussion was sequenced for a study of control samples from healthy donors and cancer patients. Method: immunoSEQ multiplex PCR; TCRdb's copy keeps in-frame clones and lacks some. This table holds about 150,000 clones, more than 85% found once. This CDR3 region has 15 residues. V lost 5 bases and J 2 bases, leaving 12 bases between the germline ends. The germline CDR1 and CDR2 sequences are SEHNR and FQNEAQ (reference sequence). The material sequenced was blood. This chain connects TRBV7-9 to TRBJ2-2; no firm D call. The origin of this receptor is a woman aged 40 to 50 in good health. Here the CDR3 DNA reads TGTGCCAGCAGCGGCGGTCTGCCCAACACCGGGGAGCTGTTTTTT. It codes for CASSGGLPNTGELFF.